These T cell receptor beta chains were read from a single sample in a study of early T cells in non-severe SARS-CoV-2 infection. Using its own MiXCR run on the 5' RACE reads, TCRdb lists one record per CDR3 protein. The data show approximately 39,000 distinct CDR3 sequences, with roughly 9.9% seen just once and around 12% held by the top ten. The source material was whole blood. These receptor sequences come from an adult who was a healthcare worker with PCR-confirmed SARS-CoV-2 infection or an uninfected control (not recorded which). Both conserved end residues are part of each CDR3. Each record gives: D gene, J gene, clone size, V gene, CDR3 protein, CDR3 DNA. The D gene is left open where the match is weak. The size entry is marked missing in some rows and otherwise reads once, few, many or a size class.

NA TRBJ2-5 many TRBV1 CTSSQPRRGQETQYF TGCACCAGCAGCCAACCCAGACGGGGACAAGAGACCCAGTACTTC
NA TRBJ1-2 NA TRBV6-1 CASSEHAGYTF TGTGCCAGCAGTGAACATGCCGGCTACACCTTC
TRBD1 TRBJ1-2 NA TRBV7-2 CASSLGGTGFSTYGYTF TGTGCCAGCAGCTTAGGAGGGACAGGCTTTTCGACCTATGGCTACACCTTC
NA TRBJ1-1 NA TRBV5-6 CASSLSPTEAFF TGTGCCAGCAGCTTGTCGCCGACTGAAGCTTTCTTT
NA TRBJ2-3 NA TRBV6-1 CASSETRWTDTQYF TGTGCCAGCAGTGAGACTCGGTGGACAGATACGCAGTATTTT
NA TRBJ1-2 many TRBV29-1 CSVELDGNYGYTF TGCAGCGTTGAATTGGACGGAAACTATGGCTACACCTTC
NA TRBJ2-1 NA TRBV9 CASSAGVISYNEQFF TGTGCCAGCAGCGCGGGGGTTATCTCCTACAATGAGCAGTTCTTC
NA TRBJ1-2 many TRBV19 CASTVYTF TGTGCCAGTACGGTCTACACCTTC
NA TRBJ1-3 many TRBV9 CASSVAIEGYSGNTIYF TGTGCCAGCAGCGTAGCTATCGAGGGGTACTCTGGAAACACCATATATTTT
NA TRBJ1-6 many TRBV7-2 CASSLVSANSPLHF TGTGCCAGCAGCTTAGTGTCCGCGAATTCACCCCTCCACTTT
NA TRBJ2-7 few TRBV11-1 CASSLLPEAYEQYF TGTGCCAGCAGCTTACTTCCAGAGGCCTACGAGCAGTACTTC
NA TRBJ1-1 many TRBV6-6 CASSRVGLRDTEAFF TGTGCCAGCAGCCGGGTGGGTCTTAGAGACACTGAAGCTTTCTTT
TRBD2 TRBJ2-1 few TRBV11-2 CASSASPSGGANEQFF TGTGCCAGCAGCGCTAGCCCTAGCGGGGGGGCCAATGAGCAGTTCTTC
TRBD1 TRBJ1-3 NA TRBV6-2/TRBV6-3 CASSYSITGDGNTIYF TGTGCCAGCAGTTACTCCATCACAGGGGATGGAAACACCATATATTTT
NA TRBJ2-7 few TRBV18 CASSPPNGAHNEQYF TGTGCCAGCTCACCACCCAACGGGGCGCATAACGAGCAGTACTTC
NA TRBJ2-7 NA TRBV27 CASSSRRGYEQYF TGTGCCAGCAGTTCCCGTAGGGGGTACGAGCAGTACTTC
NA TRBJ2-2 NA TRBV5-1 CASSFAGSGSGELFF TGCGCCAGCAGCTTCGCGGGGTCGGGTTCCGGGGAGCTGTTTTTT
NA TRBJ1-1 NA TRBV27 CASSEGGFNTEAFF TGTGCCAGCAGTGAGGGGGGGTTTAACACTGAAGCTTTCTTT
NA TRBJ1-4 NA TRBV5-1 CASSLGRAGEKLFF TGCGCCAGCAGCTTGGGCCGGGCAGGTGAAAAACTGTTTTTT
NA TRBJ1-2 many TRBV11-2 CASSPEGGRVYGYTF TGTGCCAGCAGCCCAGAGGGGGGGCGCGTCTATGGCTACACCTTC
NA TRBJ2-5 NA TRBV11-2 CASSFRSETQYF TGTGCCAGCAGCTTCCGTTCGGAGACCCAGTACTTC
NA TRBJ2-1 many TRBV6-2/TRBV6-3 CASSYPHEQFF TGTGCCAGCAGTTACCCGCATGAGCAGTTCTTC
NA TRBJ2-4 many TRBV4-3 CASSDDREVSIQYF TGCGCCAGCAGCGACGACAGGGAGGTTTCCATTCAGTACTTC
NA TRBJ1-1 many TRBV21-1 CASSKAPSSDRGPLNTEAFF TGTGCCAGCAGCAAAGCCCCTTCCTCCGACAGGGGGCCGCTGAACACTGAAGCTTTCTTT
TRBD1 TRBJ2-1 few TRBV9 CASSDRGDSYNEQFF TGTGCCAGCAGCGACAGGGGCGACTCCTACAATGAGCAGTTCTTC
NA TRBJ2-7 many TRBV7-9 CASSPILGTYEQYF TGTGCCAGCAGCCCCATACTTGGAACCTACGAGCAGTACTTC
NA TRBJ2-1 few TRBV14 CASSQEWGNEQFF TGTGCCAGCAGCCAAGAATGGGGGAATGAGCAGTTCTTC
NA TRBJ2-1 NA TRBV20-1 CSARRDEQFF TGCAGTGCTAGACGGGATGAGCAGTTCTTC
NA TRBJ2-7 many TRBV19 CASSIAGRGHEQYF TGTGCCAGTAGTATAGCTGGCAGGGGCCACGAGCAGTACTTC
NA TRBJ2-4 few TRBV2 CASTGAWLAKNIQYF TGTGCCAGCACAGGGGCATGGCTAGCCAAAAACATTCAGTACTTC
NA TRBJ2-2 NA TRBV9 CASSTNGGELFF TGTGCCAGCAGCACAAATGGCGGGGAGCTGTTTTTT